This TCR beta chain was found in a study of blood T cell repertoires in COVID-19. Overall study: Material from acute and convalescent COVID-19 was sourced from the United States, Italy and Spain. PBMCs, B-cell-depleted T cells, or T cells were the source of the cDNA or gDNA that made up the material.

This clone was observed many times. CDR1 and CDR2 from the germline V gene are KGHSH and LQKENI. V was clipped by 5 bases and J by 3 bases; unmatched bases: 7. The CDR3 loop spans 14 amino acids. In the study's own analysis: For nucleated cells, counts were estimated from reference gene primer amplification. Profiling relied on immunoSEQ multiplex PCR, and the TCRdb table lists in-frame clones only, not all of them. From that table come the V and J calls and clone size; the DNA was used to work out D and trimming. The table lists approximately 360,000 clones, roughly 89% of them singletons, with 6.5% in the top ten.

Sample: peripheral blood. The receptor was isolated from a man aged 18 to 29 with active or convalescent COVID-19. This sequence joins TRBV18 and TRBJ2-7, with 7 bases that match TRBD1. The chain's CDR3 is CASSLDPGGYEQYF. The CDR3 coding sequence is TGTGCCAGCTCATTAGACCCAGGGGGCTACGAGCAGTACTTC. The full variable domain, its missing parts supplied by reference TRBV18 and TRBJ2-7, is NAGVMQNPRHLVRRRGQEARLRCSPMKGHSHVYWYRQLPEEGLKFMVYLQKENIIDESGMPKERFSAEFPKEGPSILRIQQVVRGDSAAYFCASSLDPGGYEQYFGPGTRLTVT.